This is a list of T cell receptor beta chains from one sample in a study of cytomegalovirus exposure and HLA in healthy donors. Generated by immunoSEQ multiplex PCR, the TCRdb table keeps only in-frame clones and is missing some. Of 120,000 or so clones in the sample, roughly 84% were seen once. The sequencing sample was made of PBMCs. These receptor sequences come from a young woman in good health and CMV-seronegative. Both conserved end residues are part of each CDR3. D genes are given only for firm matches. For some rows the clone size is stated as once, few or many, or as a class when expanded; others skip it.

J gene	D gene	V gene	clone size	CDR3 protein	CDR3 DNA
TRBJ1-1	TRBD1	TRBV2	NA	CASKPTGGPRPTEAFF	TGTGCCAGCAAACCCACAGGGGGCCCAAGGCCCACTGAAGCTTTCTTT
TRBJ1-2	TRBD1	TRBV27	NA	CASSFDRDNYGYTF	TGTGCCAGCAGTTTCGACAGGGATAACTATGGCTACACCTTC
TRBJ1-5	NA	TRBV11-2	NA	CASSSTKTGLNQPQHF	TGTGCCAGCAGCTCCACAAAGACAGGCCTGAATCAGCCCCAGCATTTT
TRBJ2-1	TRBD1	TRBV30	NA	CAWAPPDRGHRNEQFF	TGTGCCTGGGCACCCCCCGACAGGGGGCATAGGAATGAGCAGTTCTTC
TRBJ1-2	NA	TRBV4-1	NA	CASSQDFSTVNYGYTF	TGCGCCAGCAGCCAAGATTTTTCGACAGTTAACTATGGCTACACCTTC
TRBJ2-3	NA	TRBV6-6	NA	CASSLPGTDTQYF	TGTGCCAGCAGCCTTCCAGGCACAGATACGCAGTATTTT
TRBJ1-5	NA	TRBV11-2	NA	CASSLLPGSNQPQHF	TGTGCCAGCAGCTTACTCCCGGGAAGCAATCAGCCCCAGCATTTT
TRBJ1-5	NA	TRBV30	NA	CAWSRTVLNQPQHF	TGTGCCTGGAGTAGGACAGTACTTAATCAGCCCCAGCATTTT
TRBJ2-1	TRBD1	TRBV29-1	NA	CSVDRGIEQFF	TGCAGCGTGGACAGGGGGATTGAGCAGTTCTTC
TRBJ1-6	TRBD1	TRBV5-1	NA	CASSLDPPMTGVNSPLHF	TGCGCCAGCAGCTTAGATCCACCCATGACAGGGGTGAATTCACCCCTCCACTTT
TRBJ2-7	NA	TRBV7-9	NA	CASSFGLGDEQYF	TGTGCCAGCAGCTTCGGACTCGGCGACGAGCAGTACTTC
TRBJ2-2	NA	TRBV11-2	NA	CASSLAPGTGELFF	TGTGCCAGCAGCTTAGCCCCGGGCACCGGGGAGCTGTTTTTT
TRBJ1-6	TRBD1	TRBV5-4	NA	CASSSGDRGNSPLHF	TGTGCCAGCAGCTCGGGGGACAGGGGAAATTCACCCCTCCACTTT
TRBJ2-5	TRBD2	TRBV7-8	NA	CASSLPGLAEEETQYF	TGTGCCAGCAGCCTGCCGGGACTAGCGGAAGAAGAGACCCAGTACTTC
TRBJ2-1	TRBD2	TRBV27	NA	CASSLKSGGRGNEQFF	TGTGCCAGCAGTTTAAAGTCGGGGGGGCGGGGCAATGAGCAGTTCTTC
TRBJ2-3	NA	TRBV19	few	CASSAPWRADTQYF	TGTGCCAGTAGTGCGCCCTGGCGGGCAGATACGCAGTATTTT
TRBJ1-1	TRBD1	TRBV19	NA	CASSPQGRTEAFF	TGTGCCAGTAGTCCACAGGGGAGAACTGAAGCTTTCTTT
TRBJ2-1	NA	TRBV10-1	NA	CATTPKGGLGDEQFF	TGCGCCACCACCCCTAAGGGGGGGCTCGGGGATGAGCAGTTCTTC
TRBJ2-1	TRBD1	TRBV7-9	NA	CASSLVGTVGYNEQFF	TGTGCCAGCAGCTTAGTCGGGACAGTGGGCTACAATGAGCAGTTCTTC
TRBJ2-1	TRBD1	TRBV6-5	many	CASSYGDSHNEQFF	TGTGCCAGCAGTTACGGGGACAGCCACAATGAGCAGTTCTTC
TRBJ2-7	TRBD1	TRBV18	NA	CASSPGATGAGYEQYF	TGTGCCAGCTCACCGGGTGCGACAGGGGCGGGTTACGAGCAGTACTTC
TRBJ1-3	NA	TRBV11-3	NA	CASSPGGSGNTIYF	TGTGCCAGCAGCCCCGGGGGCTCTGGAAACACCATATATTTT